The 30 T cell receptor beta chains below come from one sample, sequenced in a study of blood T cell repertoires in COVID-19. Produced via immunoSEQ multiplex PCR; TCRdb's table is partial and in-frame only. This repertoire shows 50,000 or so clones, more than 80% found once; its top ten account for 0.9% to 1.1%. The sample taken for sequencing was peripheral blood. Every receptor here comes from a man in his sixties with COVID-19, enrolled during active disease.

The V and J genes are TRBV27 and TRBJ1-2; no clear D gene. CDR3 length equals 12 residues. The germline gives CDR1 MNHEY, CDR2 SMNVEV (reference sequence). With 6 bases removed from V and 7 bases from J, the gap between germline ends came to 12 bases. The DNA of the CDR3 is TGTGCCAGCAGACCCATCCCCGGTGGCTACACCTTC. Protein product: CASRPIPGGYTF.

The chain combines TRBV30 with TRBJ2-1; D gene uncertain. The CDR3 extends over 13 amino acids. Trimming removed 2 bases at V and 8 bases at J, with 13 bases between. Looked up from germline, CDR1 is GTSNPN and CDR2 is SVGIG (reference sequence). In DNA, the CDR3 is TGTGCCTGGAGTAGACTCCCCGGCGATGAGCAGTTCTTC. Amino acids: CAWSRLPGDEQFF.

This clone has only a few counts. The V call is TRBV4-1, the J call TRBJ2-7, with D uncertain. Germline CDR1 MGHRA, CDR2 YSYEKL. V was clipped by 0 bases and J by 3 bases, with 9 bases between them. This CDR3 contains 14 residues. The CDR3 region is CASSQESTFYEQYF. The CDR3 DNA follows: TGCGCCAGCAGCCAAGAAAGTACATTCTACGAGCAGTACTTC.

The CDR3 sequence: CASSLGQVTYNEQFF. The CDR3 DNA reads TGTGCCAGCAGTTTAGGACAGGTCACCTACAATGAGCAGTTCTTC. The chain carries TRBV28 and TRBJ2-1, with 7 bases aligning to TRBD1. This CDR3 contains 15 residues. Germline CDR1 is MDHEN and CDR2 is SYDVKM. V shed 2 bases, J shed 2 bases, and the junction held 3 bases outside the gene matches. The variable domain in full, with the rest retrieved from reference TRBV28 and TRBJ2-1, is DVKVTQSSRYLVKRTGEKVFLECVQDMDHENMFWYRQDPGLGLRLIYFSYDVKMKEKGDIPEGYSVSREKKERFSLILESASTNQTSMYLCASSLGQVTYNEQFFGPGTRLTVL.

The chain has TRBV9 and TRBJ1-1, with a tentative D call TRBD1 (5 bases). Per germline, CDR1 SGDLS and CDR2 YYNGEE. This CDR3 contains 15 residues. Trimming cost V 6 bases and J 2 bases, with 17 bases left between them. CDR3 in DNA: TGTGCCAGCAACTTTACGATGACAGATAACACTGAAGCTTTCTTT. Its translation: CASNFTMTDNTEAFF. The variable domain in full, completed from reference TRBV9 and TRBJ1-1, reads DSGVTQTPKHLITATGQRVTLRCSPRSGDLSVYWYQQSLDQGLQFLIQYYNGEERAKGNILERFSAQQFPDLHSELNLSSLELGDSALYFCASNFTMTDNTEAFFGQGTRLTVV.

V is TRBV9 and J is TRBJ2-4; 15 bases are a match to TRBD2. Trimming took 0 bases from V and 9 from J; bases not matched to a gene: 4. The CDR3 spans 16 residues. CDR1 is SGDLS, CDR2 YYNGEE, per germline. CDR3 nucleotide sequence: TGTGCCAGCAGCGTAGGGACTAGCGGGGGGGCGAGCATTCAGTACTTC. Amino acids: CASSVGTSGGASIQYF. The full variable domain, its missing parts supplied by reference TRBV9 and TRBJ2-4, is DSGVTQTPKHLITATGQRVTLRCSPRSGDLSVYWYQQSLDQGLQFLIQYYNGEERAKGNILERFSAQQFPDLHSELNLSSLELGDSALYFCASSVGTSGGASIQYFGAGTRLSVL.

The chain uses TRBV3-1 (or the pseudogene TRBV3-2) and TRBJ2-7; a weak D match, TRBD2 (5 bases). Germline assignment: CDR1 LGHDT and CDR2 YNNKEL (reference sequence). The CDR3 is 16 amino acids. V was clipped by 5 bases and J by 2 bases, with 19 bases between them. CDR3 sequence (DNA): TGTGCCAGCAGCTCTCTGGGGAGCAACCCTCCCTACGAGCAGTACTTC. Translated, it gives CASSSLGSNPPYEQYF.

This sequence joins TRBV2 and TRBJ1-5, with D possibly TRBD1 on 6 matching bases. Trimming removed 8 bases from V and 2 bases from J, with 13 bases in between. Germline V gene lookup returns CDR1 SNHLY and CDR2 FYNNEI. This CDR3 is 14 amino acids long. CDR3 DNA sequence: TGTGCCAGCTCGACAAACAGGGGCAATCAGCCCCAGCATTTT. This translates into CASSTNRGNQPQHF.

The chain is built from TRBV2 and TRBJ1-1, with D possibly matching TRBD1 (6 bases). Deletions cut 1 base from V and 4 bases from J, with 10 bases between. From germline, CDR1 is SNHLY and CDR2 FYNNEI. The CDR3 totals 14 residues. The CDR3 DNA reads TGTGCCAGCAGTGAAGGTAGGGGGGGCACTGAAGCTTTCTTT. This codes for CASSEGRGGTEAFF. The variable domain in full, with the rest retrieved from reference TRBV2 and TRBJ1-1, is EPEVTQTPSHQVTQMGQEVILRCVPISNHLYFYWYRQILGQKVEFLVSFYNNEISEKSEIFDDQFSVERPDGSNFTLKIRSTKLEDSAMYFCASSEGRGGTEAFFGQGTRLTVV.

The chain uses TRBV7-3 and TRBJ2-2; maybe TRBD2 (5 bases). Germline CDR1 SGHTA, CDR2 FQGTGA. Between the trimmed V and J ends, which lost 6 bases and 5 bases, there was a span of 13 bases. The length of the CDR3 is 14 residues. For the CDR3, the DNA is TGTGCCAGCAGTAGGACTTCGAGTACCGGGGAGCTGTTTTTT. This codes for CASSRTSSTGELFF.

The chain joins TRBV2 to TRBJ1-5, with 8 bases matching TRBD1. V lost 8 bases to trimming and J lost 3 bases; unmatched junction nucleotides: 12. This CDR3 has 16 amino acids. Germline assignment: CDR1 SNHLY and CDR2 FYNNEI. As DNA, the CDR3 is TGTGCCAGCGGGGCAGCAAGACAGGGGCTCAATCAGCCCCAGCATTTT. Encoded protein: CASGAARQGLNQPQHF.

V is TRBV5-1 and J is TRBJ1-1, with 8 bases fitting TRBD1. Per the germline V gene, CDR1 is SGHRS and CDR2 is YFSETQ. This CDR3 has 14 residues. V lost 4 bases and J lost 1; bases outside the gene matches: 3. CDR3 region: CASSAGTGNTEAFF. Written as DNA, the CDR3 is TGCGCCAGCAGCGCCGGGACAGGGAACACTGAAGCTTTCTTT.

The chain joins TRBV7-3 to TRBJ2-1; TRBD1 might be the D (6 bases). Per the germline V gene, CDR1 is SGHTA and CDR2 is FQGTGA. The CDR3 consists of 13 residues. The V end lost 2 bases, the J end lost 10 bases, and 12 bases lay between the germline ends. This CDR3 reads CASSLGTRGEQFF. CDR3 nucleotide sequence: TGTGCCAGCAGCTTAGGTACTAGGGGGGAGCAGTTCTTC.

The chain joins TRBV3-1 (or the pseudogene TRBV3-2) to TRBJ1-2; D uncertain. The V and J ends lost 0 bases and 6 bases respectively, with 8 bases between them. Germline loops: CDR1 LGHDT, CDR2 YNNKEL (reference sequence). There are 13 residues in the CDR3. CDR3 bases: TGTGCCAGCAGCCAAGATAGGAGTAATGGCTACACCTTC. Its translation is CASSQDRSNGYTF.

This chain joins TRBV30 and TRBJ2-2; D gene ambiguous. The CDR3 runs 16 residues. V was shortened by 3 bases and J by 5 bases, with 19 bases between the two germline ends. Per germline, CDR1 GTSNPN and CDR2 SVGIG (reference sequence). In nucleotides, the CDR3 is TGTGCCTGGAGCCGCCGGGTCCGGCGAGGAACCGGGGAGCTGTTTTTT. Translation gives CAWSRRVRRGTGELFF.

V usage is TRBV9 and J usage is TRBJ1-2, with D uncertain. Germline lookup yields CDR1 SGDLS and CDR2 YYNGEE. The CDR3 length is 12 residues. Between the trimmed V and J ends, which lost 4 bases and 1 base, there was a span of 5 bases. CDR3 amino acids: CASSISNYGYTF. CDR3 bases: TGTGCCAGCAGCATCAGTAACTATGGCTACACCTTC.

V usage is TRBV30 and J usage is TRBJ1-5, with D unclear. Per the germline V gene, CDR1 is GTSNPN and CDR2 is SVGIG (reference sequence). The CDR3 covers 13 residues. Trimming left V 0 bases short and J 9 bases short, with 12 bases between. The DNA of the CDR3 is TGTGCCTGGAGTGTAAGGCCCAGGTCGCCCCAGCATTTT. This codes for CAWSVRPRSPQHF.

The rearrangement joins TRBV9 to TRBJ2-1; D may be TRBD1 (6 bases). V shed 0 bases and J shed 4 bases, with 14 bases lying between them. CDR1 SGDLS and CDR2 YYNGEE come from the germline V gene. The CDR3 consists of 16 residues. In DNA, the CDR3 is TGTGCCAGCAGCGTAGCTGGGGCTAGGGGGTACAATGAGCAGTTCTTC. It yields the protein CASSVAGARGYNEQFF.

The chain combines TRBV4-1 with TRBJ2-1, with D maybe TRBD1 (6 bases). CDR1 and CDR2 (germline): MGHRA, YSYEKL. The V end was cut by 0 bases, the J end by 1 base, with 7 bases between. The CDR3 totals 15 residues. The CDR3 sequence is CASSQDRGSYNEQFF. In nucleotides, the CDR3 is TGCGCCAGCAGCCAAGATAGGGGGTCCTACAATGAGCAGTTCTTC.

This clone was detected a few times. The chain is built from TRBV4-1 and TRBJ2-2; 8 bases agree with TRBD2. With V trimmed by 4 bases and J by 4 bases, 8 bases remained unmatched. CDR3 size: 16 residues. CDR1 and CDR2 (germline): MGHRA, YSYEKL. The CDR3 loop reads CASSLRAGAATGELFF. CDR3 in DNA: TGCGCCAGCAGCCTCAGAGCGGGAGCGGCCACCGGGGAGCTGTTTTTT.

The gene calls are TRBV29-1 and TRBJ1-3; TRBD1 is a possible D gene (5 bases). The V end was cut by 2 bases, the J end by 1 base, with 6 bases between. Germline CDR1 and CDR2: SQVTM and ANQGSEA. CDR3 length equals 13 residues. CDR3 bases: TGCAGCGTTGAACAGGGATCTGGAAACACCATATATTTT. Encoded protein: CSVEQGSGNTIYF.

This clone was recorded only once. The chain carries TRBV4-3 and TRBJ1-2; D is perhaps TRBD1 (6 bases). V lost 0 bases and J 7 bases, leaving 15 bases between the germline ends. The CDR3 consists of 15 residues. Germline-derived CDR1 and CDR2 are LGHNA and YSLEER. CDR3 in DNA: TGCGCCAGCAGCCAAGAGGTGCAGGGGATCGCTGGCTACACCTTC. It translates to CASSQEVQGIAGYTF.

The rearrangement joins TRBV27 to TRBJ2-2, with 7 bases matching TRBD1. The V gene end was trimmed by 6 bases and the J gene end by 3 bases; junction bases not matched to a gene: 7. The CDR3 sequence is 15 residues long. Germline V gene data show CDR1 as MNHEY and CDR2 as SMNVEV (reference sequence). CDR3 amino acids: CASSSGQTYTGELFF. CDR3 nucleotide sequence: TGTGCCAGCAGCTCGGGACAGACGTACACCGGGGAGCTGTTTTTT.

This sequence joins TRBV7-2 and TRBJ1-4; D possibly corresponds to TRBD1 (6 bases). The germline V and J ends were trimmed by 4 bases and 4 bases, with 13 bases remaining between them. There are 15 residues in the CDR3. CDR1 and CDR2 (germline): SGHTA, FQGNSA. The CDR3 loop is CASSSNRANNEKLFF. CDR3 sequence (DNA): TGTGCCAGCAGCTCAAACAGGGCTAATAATGAAAAACTGTTTTTT.

The V gene is TRBV29-1, the J gene TRBJ2-3; tentative D call: TRBD1 (6 bases). CDR1 and CDR2 (germline): SQVTM, ANQGSEA. Trimming removed 4 bases at V and 0 bases at J, with 14 bases between. This CDR3 has 15 amino acids. This chain's CDR3 is CSVGVVGASTDTQYF. The CDR3 bases are TGCAGCGTTGGGGTTGTGGGGGCCAGCACAGATACGCAGTATTTT.

The genes are TRBV29-1 and TRBJ1-2, with D possibly TRBD1 on 6 matching bases. The CDR3 spans 12 residues. V was shortened by 7 bases and J by 7 bases, with 16 bases between the two germline ends. Germline lookup yields CDR1 SQVTM and CDR2 ANQGSEA. The DNA for the CDR3 is TGCAGCGCGGAAGGGGGAGTCTCTGGCTACACCTTC. This encodes CSAEGGVSGYTF. Complete variable domain (other parts from reference TRBV29-1 and TRBJ1-2): SAVISQKPSRDICQRGTSLTIQCQVDSQVTMMFWYRQQPGQSLTLIATANQGSEATYESGFVIDKFPISRPNLTFSTLTVSNMSPEDSSIYLCSAEGGVSGYTFGSGTRLTVV.

The rearrangement uses TRBV28 and TRBJ1-4; 7 nucleotides align to TRBD1. The CDR3 loop spans 15 amino acids. V trimming: 2 bases; J trimming: 6 bases; junction bases outside the gene matches: 6. The V gene's germline CDR1 is MDHEN and CDR2 SYDVKM. The chain's CDR3 is CASSLRGPADEKLFF. The DNA for the CDR3 is TGTGCCAGCAGTTTAAGGGGGCCGGCGGATGAAAAACTGTTTTTT. Using reference TRBV28 and TRBJ1-4 for the parts outside the CDR3, the full variable domain is DVKVTQSSRYLVKRTGEKVFLECVQDMDHENMFWYRQDPGLGLRLIYFSYDVKMKEKGDIPEGYSVSREKKERFSLILESASTNQTSMYLCASSLRGPADEKLFFGSGTQLSVL.

J is TRBJ1-6 and V is TRBV5-6, with TRBD1 as a possible D gene (6 bases). Germline V gene lookup returns CDR1 SGHDT and CDR2 YYEEEE. The CDR3 has 14 amino acids. V dropped 0 bases and J dropped 6 bases, with 7 bases sitting between them. In DNA form, the CDR3 reads TGTGCCAGCAGCTTGGGACAGGCTAATTCACCCCTCCACTTT. It yields the protein CASSLGQANSPLHF.

This chain links TRBV29-1 with TRBJ1-2, with D perhaps TRBD1 (5 bases). Germline CDR1 is SQVTM and CDR2 is ANQGSEA. The germline V and J ends were trimmed by 7 bases and 4 bases, with 13 bases remaining between them. The CDR3 spans 12 residues. CDR3 residues: CSAGGDVYGYTF. The CDR3 bases are TGCAGCGCCGGAGGGGACGTCTATGGCTACACCTTC.

This chain links TRBV4-2 with TRBJ2-1, with 8 bases that match TRBD2. Germline values: CDR1 LGHNA, CDR2 YNFKEQ. The CDR3 is made up of 16 amino acids. J was trimmed by 4 bases and V by 0 bases; bases with no gene match: 5. The DNA for the CDR3 is TGTGCCAGCAGCCAAGAGGGTAGCGGGGTGTACAATGAGCAGTTCTTC. As protein: CASSQEGSGVYNEQFF.